A selection of T cell receptor beta chains follows, all from one sample in a study of blood T cell repertoires in COVID-19. Sequencing used immunoSEQ multiplex PCR; TCRdb keeps in-frame clones, though not all of them. The data show about 390,000 clones, about 86% seen once. The sample taken for sequencing was PBMCs or T cells enriched from blood (not recorded which). Source of these receptors: a woman between 50 and 59 years old who had recovered from COVID-19. Both conserved end residues are part of each CDR3. The D gene is left open where the match is weak. Expanded clones are given a class, and other clones once, few, many or no size at all.

TRBJ2-5,19,TRBV4-1,-,TRBD1,TGCGCCAGCAGCCAAGACTTCTCGCGTCGGCAGGGGGCTCAAGAGACCCAGTACTTC,CASSQDFSRRQGAQETQYF
TRBJ2-5,13,TRBV6-5,-,-,TGTGCCACCCTTGCGGGGATACAAGAGACCCAGTACTTC,CATLAGIQETQYF
TRBJ2-1,15,TRBV9,-,TRBD2,TGTGCCAGCACCCTTAGCGGGGGCCCGGAACAAGAGCAGTTCTTC,CASTLSGGPEQEQFF
TRBJ2-2,11,TRBV4-1,few,-,TGCGCCAGCAGCCCAGGGCCGGAGCTGTTTTTT,CASSPGPELFF
TRBJ1-3,18,TRBV7-9,-,TRBD1,TGTGCCAGCAGCCCTATGGGACAGGGGGCCAGCTCTGGAAACACCATATATTTT,CASSPMGQGASSGNTIYF
TRBJ1-1,15,TRBV6-5,-,-,TGTGCCAGCAACCTCGGGAGGGCGGCCGCCTCTGAAGCTTTCTTT,CASNLGRAAASEAFF
TRBJ2-1,14,TRBV7-9,-,-,TGTGCCAGCAGCTTAGTACAGGCAGGTGATGAGCAGTTCTTC,CASSLVQAGDEQFF
TRBJ1-2,14,TRBV2,-,TRBD1,TGTGCCAGCATGAGGGGGCCGTGGGGCTATGGCTACACCTTC,CASMRGPWGYGYTF
TRBJ1-2,13,TRBV12-5,-,-,TGTGCTAGTGGTTTGGTCCTCGGGGATGGCTACACCTTC,CASGLVLGDGYTF
TRBJ1-4,10,TRBV30,-,-,TGTGCCTGGCAGAATGAAAAACTGTTTTTT,CAWQNEKLFF
TRBJ2-5,15,TRBV6-2/TRBV6-3,-,TRBD2,TGTGCCAGCAGCCCCGTACTAGCGGGGGACGAGACCCAGTACTTC,CASSPVLAGDETQYF
TRBJ2-5,14,TRBV7-2,-,TRBD1,TGTGCCAGCAGCCTAGGGACAGGGCAAGAGACCCAGTACTTC,CASSLGTGQETQYF
TRBJ2-7,11,TRBV28,-,-,TGTGCCAGCACAAGAGCCTACGAGCAGTACTTC,CASTRAYEQYF
TRBJ1-1,14,TRBV5-6,-,TRBD1,TGTGCCAGCAGCTGGGGACAGGGAGTGCCTGAAGCTTTCTTT,CASSWGQGVPEAFF
TRBJ1-1,14,TRBV7-2,-,-,TGTGCCAGCAGTCTGGACAGAGAGCTCACTGAAGCTTTCTTT,CASSLDRELTEAFF
TRBJ2-1,13,TRBV14,-,-,TGTGCCAGCAGCCAAGGTAGCGCCAATGAGCAGTTCTTC,CASSQGSANEQFF
TRBJ2-5,15,TRBV14,-,-,TGTGCCAGCAGCCCGCAGGGTTTCGGTCAAGAGACCCAGTACTTC,CASSPQGFGQETQYF
TRBJ2-7,13,TRBV13,once,-,TGTGCCAGCAGCCCGACAACCTCCTACGAGCAGTACTTC,CASSPTTSYEQYF
TRBJ1-5,13,TRBV7-9,-,-,TGTGCCAGCAGCTCATCGAGCTATCAGCCCCAGCATTTT,CASSSSSYQPQHF
TRBJ1-5,15,TRBV4-1,-,-,TGCGCCAGCAGCCAAGATACGCAGGGCAGTCAGCCCCAGCATTTT,CASSQDTQGSQPQHF
TRBJ2-2,15,TRBV18,once,-,TGTGCCAGCTCACCAGGGACTCCTAACACCGGGGAGCTGTTTTTT,CASSPGTPNTGELFF
TRBJ1-5,17,TRBV10-1,-,-,TGCGCCAGCAGTGAGTCGAGGGGTTTCAGGGGTCTGGAGCCCCAGCATTTT,CASSESRGFRGLEPQHF
TRBJ1-2,13,TRBV6-2/TRBV6-3,-,TRBD1,TGTGCCAGCAGTTGGACAGGGCTAAGCGGCTACACCTTC,CASSWTGLSGYTF
TRBJ1-4,12,TRBV28,-,-,TGTGCCAGCAGTTCGTGGGAGGGGAAACTGTTTTTT,CASSSWEGKLFF
TRBJ1-1,13,TRBV10-3,-,TRBD1,TGTGCCATCAGCGGGACAGGGCGGACTGAAGCTTTCTTT,CAISGTGRTEAFF
TRBJ2-1,15,TRBV9,-,TRBD2,TGTGCCAGCAGCGTGGGGACTAGCGGGGGCCCTCAGCAGTTCTTC,CASSVGTSGGPQQFF
TRBJ1-3,23,TRBV12-5,-,-,TGTGCTAGTGGTTTGACCCGCGCCCCGAGGCAAGGCCGAGGAGGTAGCTCTGGAAACACCATATATTTT,CASGLTRAPRQGRGGSSGNTIYF
TRBJ1-4,16,TRBV18,-,-,TGTGCCAGCTCACCTCTACAAGGGGGGGCTAATGAAAAACTGTTTTTT,CASSPLQGGANEKLFF
TRBJ1-2,11,TRBV7-9,-,-,TGTGCCAGCAGCCCCGGTTTTGGCTACACCTTC,CASSPGFGYTF
TRBJ2-3,16,TRBV24-1,-,TRBD1,TGTGCCACCGAGGGACAGGGCCAAACTAGCACAGATACGCAGTATTTT,CATEGQGQTSTDTQYF
TRBJ1-2,16,TRBV7-9,-,TRBD1,TGTGCCAGCAGCCGGGAAGGGACAGGGGTTAGCTATGGCTACACCTTC,CASSREGTGVSYGYTF
TRBJ2-3,16,TRBV6-5,once,TRBD2,TGTGCCAGCAGTTACGACACGGGGGGGCGATGGGATACGCAGTATTTT,CASSYDTGGRWDTQYF
TRBJ1-1,14,TRBV7-8,-,-,TGTGCCAGCAGCTCCGGCAGGGTCAACACTGAAGCTTTCTTT,CASSSGRVNTEAFF
TRBJ2-5,15,TRBV19,-,TRBD1,TGTGCCAGTAGCCCCGGGACAGGGAGGCAAGAGACCCAGTACTTC,CASSPGTGRQETQYF
TRBJ1-6,14,TRBV18,-,-,TGTGCCAGCTCCCCGGAGGCGGGGAATTCACCCCTCCACTTT,CASSPEAGNSPLHF
TRBJ1-1,13,TRBV7-2,-,TRBD1,TGTGCCAGCAGGTTACAGGGGGACCTTGAAGCTTTCTTT,CASRLQGDLEAFF
TRBJ2-7,13,TRBV3-1/TRBV3-2,-,TRBD2,TGTGCCAGCAGCCAAGGGGGGGGAGGAGAGCAGTACTTC,CASSQGGGGEQYF
TRBJ2-2,15,TRBV5-1,-,TRBD2,TGCGCCAGCAGCCCCCGGACTAGCCAACCCGGGGAGCTGTTTTTT,CASSPRTSQPGELFF
TRBJ1-2,15,TRBV11-2,-,TRBD1,TGTGCCAGCAGCTTAGGGGCGAGGGACAGAGGAAGCTACACCTTC,CASSLGARDRGSYTF